One and the same sample provided the 4 T cell receptor beta chains below, sequenced in a study of cytomegalovirus exposure and HLA in healthy donors. In the PCR, 60 Vbeta and 13 Jbeta primers were used. Clones were sequenced by immunoSEQ multiplex PCR, and TCRdb holds only the in-frame ones, with some missing. This sample yields about 120,000 clones, of which 80% to 85% are seen a single time; roughly 2.2% belongs to the top ten. Material: PBMCs. These receptors were obtained from a woman between 40 and 55 years old in good health and CMV-seronegative.

The chain has TRBV4-1 and TRBJ1-3; the D is unclear. CDR3 length: 18 amino acids. V was trimmed by 0 bases and J by 3 bases, leaving 18 bases between them. The germline CDR1 and CDR2 sequences are MGHRA and YSYEKL. The CDR3 reads CASSQDEVATIYGNTIYF. CDR3 coding DNA: TGCGCCAGCAGCCAAGACGAGGTAGCCACGATATATGGAAACACCATATATTTT.

This rearrangement joins TRBV13 to TRBJ2-1; 10 nucleotides line up with TRBD2. Germline V gene sequence: CDR1 PRHDT, CDR2 FYEKMQ (reference sequence). There are 15 residues in the CDR3. The junction had 1 base not matched to a gene; V was cut back by 4 bases and J by 1 base. Here the CDR3 DNA reads TGTGCCAGCAGCTATAGCGGGGGGTCCTACAATGAGCAGTTCTTC. Translating it yields CASSYSGGSYNEQFF. The full variable domain, with the rest looked up from reference TRBV13 and TRBJ2-1, is AAGVIQSPRHLIKEKRETATLKCYPIPRHDTVYWYQQGPGQDPQFLISFYEKMQSDKGSIPDRFSAQQFSDYHSELNMSSLELGDSALYFCASSYSGGSYNEQFFGPGTRLTVL.

This clone was observed a handful of times. This chain connects TRBV6-5 to TRBJ1-4; the D gene is possibly TRBD1 (5 bases). The V gene lost 0 bases and the J gene lost 8 bases, with 16 bases spanning the gap. The CDR3 length is 16 residues. Looked up from germline, CDR1 is MNHEY and CDR2 is SVGAGI. The CDR3, as DNA: TGTGCCAGCAGTTACTCCCTGGCCAGGGCAGGGGAAAAACTGTTTTTT. Protein product: CASSYSLARAGEKLFF.

The V call is TRBV12-2, the J call TRBJ2-5; the table's TRBD2 call for D was not verified on the DNA. TRBV12-2 is reported as a pseudogene. CDR3 length: 17 residues. In DNA, the CDR3 is TGTGCAAGTCGCTTAGCGACGGAATTGGGGGGGCAAGAGACCCAGTACTTC. Protein product: CASRLATELGGQETQYF.